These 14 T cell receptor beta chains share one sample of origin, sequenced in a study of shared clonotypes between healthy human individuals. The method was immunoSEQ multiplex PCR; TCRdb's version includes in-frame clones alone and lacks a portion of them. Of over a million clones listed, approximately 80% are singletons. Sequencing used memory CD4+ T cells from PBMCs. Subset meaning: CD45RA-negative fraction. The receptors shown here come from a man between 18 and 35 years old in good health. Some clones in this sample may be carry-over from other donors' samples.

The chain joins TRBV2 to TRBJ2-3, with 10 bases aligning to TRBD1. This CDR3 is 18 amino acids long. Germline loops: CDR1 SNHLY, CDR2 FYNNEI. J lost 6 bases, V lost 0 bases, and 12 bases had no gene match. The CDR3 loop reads CASSEAHLTGGSFDTQYF. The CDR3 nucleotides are TGTGCCAGCAGTGAAGCGCATCTGACAGGGGGCTCGTTTGATACGCAGTATTTT.

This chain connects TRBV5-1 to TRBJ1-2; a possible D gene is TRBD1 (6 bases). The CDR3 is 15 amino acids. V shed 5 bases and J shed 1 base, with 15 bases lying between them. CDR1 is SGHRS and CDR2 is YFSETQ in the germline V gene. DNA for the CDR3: TGCGCCAGCAGACCGGAGGGGGGCCTTAACTATGGCTACACCTTC. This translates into CASRPEGGLNYGYTF.

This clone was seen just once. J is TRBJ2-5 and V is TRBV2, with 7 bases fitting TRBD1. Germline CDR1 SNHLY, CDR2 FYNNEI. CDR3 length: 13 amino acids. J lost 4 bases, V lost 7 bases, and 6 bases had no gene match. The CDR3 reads CASIDRVRETQYF. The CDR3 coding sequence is TGTGCCAGCATCGACAGGGTCCGAGAGACCCAGTACTTC.

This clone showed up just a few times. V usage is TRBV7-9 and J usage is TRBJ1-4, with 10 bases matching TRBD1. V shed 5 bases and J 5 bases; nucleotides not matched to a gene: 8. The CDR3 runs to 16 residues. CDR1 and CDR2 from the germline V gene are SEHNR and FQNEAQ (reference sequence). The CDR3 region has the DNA TGTGCCAGCAGCAGATTCGGACAGGGGGGGAATGAAAAACTGTTTTTT. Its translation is CASSRFGQGGNEKLFF.

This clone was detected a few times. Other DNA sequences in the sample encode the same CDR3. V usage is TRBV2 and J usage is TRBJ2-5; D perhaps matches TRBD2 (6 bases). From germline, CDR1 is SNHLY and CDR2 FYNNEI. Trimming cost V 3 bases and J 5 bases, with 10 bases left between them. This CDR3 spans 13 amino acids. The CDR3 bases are TGTGCCAGCAGTGACGTGGCGGGGGAGACCCAGTACTTC. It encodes CASSDVAGETQYF. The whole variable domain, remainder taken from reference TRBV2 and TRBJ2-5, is EPEVTQTPSHQVTQMGQEVILRCVPISNHLYFYWYRQILGQKVEFLVSFYNNEISEKSEIFDDQFSVERPDGSNFTLKIRSTKLEDSAMYFCASSDVAGETQYFGPGTRLLVL.

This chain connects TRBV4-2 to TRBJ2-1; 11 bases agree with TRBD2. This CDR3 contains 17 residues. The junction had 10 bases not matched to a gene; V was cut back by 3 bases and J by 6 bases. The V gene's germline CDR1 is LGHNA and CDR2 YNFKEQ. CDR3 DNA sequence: TGTGCCAGCAGCCAGAAAGGAGGGACTAGCGGCCCCAATGAGCAGTTCTTC. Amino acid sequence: CASSQKGGTSGPNEQFF.

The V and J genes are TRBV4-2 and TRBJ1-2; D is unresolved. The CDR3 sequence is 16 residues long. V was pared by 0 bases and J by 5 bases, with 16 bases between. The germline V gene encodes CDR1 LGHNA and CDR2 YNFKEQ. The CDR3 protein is CASSQDVAASLYGYTF. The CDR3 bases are TGTGCCAGCAGCCAAGATGTTGCAGCTTCTCTTTATGGCTACACCTTC.

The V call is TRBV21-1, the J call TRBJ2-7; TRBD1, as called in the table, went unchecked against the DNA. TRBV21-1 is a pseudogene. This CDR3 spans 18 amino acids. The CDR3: CASSKRKAGTGDPYEQYF. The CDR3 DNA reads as TGTGCCAGCAGCAAGCGTAAGGCCGGGACAGGGGACCCCTACGAGCAGTACTTC.

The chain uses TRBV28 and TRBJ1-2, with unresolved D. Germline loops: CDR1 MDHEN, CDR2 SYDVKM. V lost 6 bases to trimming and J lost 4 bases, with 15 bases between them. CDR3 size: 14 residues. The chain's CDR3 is CASSAVDRSYGYTF. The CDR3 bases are TGTGCCAGCAGCGCGGTTGACCGGAGCTATGGCTACACCTTC.

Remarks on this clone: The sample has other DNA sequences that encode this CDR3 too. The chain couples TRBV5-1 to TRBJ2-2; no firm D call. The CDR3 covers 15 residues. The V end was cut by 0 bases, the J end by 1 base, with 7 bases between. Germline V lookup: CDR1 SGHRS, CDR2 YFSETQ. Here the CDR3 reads CASSLVAGNTGELFF. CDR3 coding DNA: TGCGCCAGCAGCTTGGTTGCTGGGAACACCGGGGAGCTGTTTTTT.

The CDR3 here is CASSLTDRPGEQFF. CDR3 DNA sequence: TGTGCCAGCAGTCTGACGGACCGACCGGGGGAGCAGTTCTTC. The chain links TRBV27 to TRBJ2-1; D might be TRBD2 (5 bases). Germline V lookup: CDR1 MNHEY, CDR2 SMNVEV (reference sequence). V was pared by 5 bases and J by 10 bases, with 18 bases between. The CDR3 covers 14 residues.

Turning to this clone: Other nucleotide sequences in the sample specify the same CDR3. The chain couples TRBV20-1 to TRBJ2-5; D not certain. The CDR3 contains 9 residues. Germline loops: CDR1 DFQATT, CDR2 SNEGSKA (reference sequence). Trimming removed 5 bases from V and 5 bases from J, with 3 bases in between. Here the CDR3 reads CSAGETQYF. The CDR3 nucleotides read TGCAGTGCTGGGGAGACCCAGTACTTC.

In DNA, the CDR3 is TGTGCCAGCAGTCCGCCAACAGATACGCAGTATTTT. The encoded protein is CASSPPTDTQYF. This chain uses TRBV28 with TRBJ2-3; D not certain. The ends were cut back, 5 bases at V and 3 bases at J, with 6 bases in the middle. Germline V CDR1 and CDR2: MDHEN, SYDVKM. The CDR3 totals 12 residues.

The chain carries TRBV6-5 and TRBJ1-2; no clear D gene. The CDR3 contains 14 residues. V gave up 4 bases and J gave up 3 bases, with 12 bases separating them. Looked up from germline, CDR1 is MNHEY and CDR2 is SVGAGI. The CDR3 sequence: CASSSPSGDYGYTF. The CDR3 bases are TGTGCCAGCAGTTCGCCTTCTGGGGACTATGGCTACACCTTC.